The clone carrying this T cell receptor (beta chain) was found a few times. Its target is not known. The entry originates in a study of cytomegalovirus exposure and HLA in healthy donors. General observations from the study: Researchers counted around 170 TCR beta chains as cytomegalovirus-associated. Sequencing likely caused a cluster of highly shared sequence variants.

The PCR made use of 60 Vbeta and 13 Jbeta primers. TCRdb's table, derived via immunoSEQ multiplex PCR, lists solely in-frame clones and lacks some. The sample has 250,000 to 350,000 clones; 86% are singletons. V lost 5 bases and J 5 bases, leaving 10 bases between the germline ends. The CDR3 loop spans 12 amino acids. The germline gives CDR1 MNHNY, CDR2 SVGAGI (reference sequence). Sequenced input: PBMCs. The rearrangement uses TRBV6-6 and TRBJ2-7; maybe TRBD1 (6 bases). The source is a man aged 40-50 years in good health and CMV-seropositive. The DNA of the CDR3 is TGTGCCAGCAGTCAAACAGGGAACGAGCAGTACTTC. Translated: CASSQTGNEQYF.